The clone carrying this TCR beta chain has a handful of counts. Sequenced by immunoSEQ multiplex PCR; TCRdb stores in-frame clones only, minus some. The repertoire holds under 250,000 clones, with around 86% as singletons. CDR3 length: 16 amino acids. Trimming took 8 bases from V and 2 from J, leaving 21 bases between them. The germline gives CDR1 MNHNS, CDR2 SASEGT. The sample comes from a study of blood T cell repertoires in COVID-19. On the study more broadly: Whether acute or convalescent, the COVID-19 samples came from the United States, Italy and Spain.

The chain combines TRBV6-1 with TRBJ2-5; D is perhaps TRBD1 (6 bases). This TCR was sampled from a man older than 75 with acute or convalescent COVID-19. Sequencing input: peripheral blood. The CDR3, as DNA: TGTGCCAGCCGTGGGATTGGGGGCAGGGAACAAGAGACCCAGTACTTC. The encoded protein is CASRGIGGREQETQYF.